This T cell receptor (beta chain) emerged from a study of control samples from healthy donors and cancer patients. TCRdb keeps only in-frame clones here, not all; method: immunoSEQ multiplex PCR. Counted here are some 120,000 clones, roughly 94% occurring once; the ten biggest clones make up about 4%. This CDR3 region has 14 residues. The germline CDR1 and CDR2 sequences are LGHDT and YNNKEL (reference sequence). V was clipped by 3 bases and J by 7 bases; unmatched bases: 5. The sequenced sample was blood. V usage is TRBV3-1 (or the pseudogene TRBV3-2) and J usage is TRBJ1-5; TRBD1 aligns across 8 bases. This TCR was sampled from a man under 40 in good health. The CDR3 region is CASSHGQGRQPQHF. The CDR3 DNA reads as TGTGCCAGCAGCCATGGACAGGGTCGACAGCCCCAGCATTTT.